The rows below give T cell receptor beta chains drawn from one sample of a study of T cell responses to AZD1222 COVID-19 vaccine. Sequencing was performed with immunoSEQ multiplex PCR; in TCRdb, only in-frame clones are kept and a portion is missing. The sample records more than 50,000 clones, 70% to 90% being singletons. The source material was peripheral blood, sampled on day 0 of AZD1222 vaccination. These receptors were obtained from an adult in good health. Each CDR3 is given with its conserved first and last residue. A D gene is named only where the DNA matches it firmly. Only some rows state a clone size, as once, few, many or a class for expanded clones.

d_call clone_size j_call v_call cdr3_length cdr3_nt cdr3_aa
- - TRBJ1-1 TRBV5-8 13 TGTGCCAGCAGCTTGGACAGGAACACTGAAGCTTTCTTT CASSLDRNTEAFF
TRBD1 - TRBJ1-5 TRBV5-8 16 TGTGCCAGCAGCTTGTTTGGCAGGGGGCTCAATCAGCCCCAGCATTTT CASSLFGRGLNQPQHF
TRBD1 few TRBJ1-1 TRBV7-9 18 TGTGCCAGCAGCTCCGGCGGTGTTACCGGGACAGGGGAGAATGAAGCTTTCTTT CASSSGGVTGTGENEAFF
- - TRBJ1-4 TRBV28 14 TGTGCCAGCAGTACGGGCAGTCATAATGAAAAACTGTTTTTT CASSTGSHNEKLFF
- - TRBJ2-3 TRBV18 16 TGTGCCAGCTCACCACCGTCGACAGGTCGCACAGATACGCAGTATTTT CASSPPSTGRTDTQYF
- - TRBJ1-1 TRBV9 15 TGTGCCAGCAGCGTAAGTGGGAGACTAGACACTGAAGCTTTCTTT CASSVSGRLDTEAFF
TRBD1 - TRBJ1-1 TRBV30 15 TGTGCCTGGAGTGGAGGGGACTCAGGGGGAATTATGGCTTTCTTT CAWSGGDSGGIMAFF
- - TRBJ2-3 TRBV3-1/TRBV3-2 21 TGTGCCAGCAGCCAAGAAGGAGGGACTACTCTTAGGGGGCTGAGCACAGATACGCAGTATTTT CASSQEGGTTLRGLSTDTQYF
TRBD1 once TRBJ1-1 TRBV20-1 16 TGCAGTGCTAGTTATCCTTCCGCGACAGGGTGGTCTGAAGCTTTCTTT CSASYPSATGWSEAFF
- - TRBJ2-7 TRBV4-2 14 TGTGCCAGCAGCCAAGACCAGGACGGGTACGAGCAGTACTTC CASSQDQDGYEQYF
- - TRBJ1-2 TRBV19 14 TGTGCCAGTAGTATAGGACGACAGAACTATGGCTACACCTTC CASSIGRQNYGYTF
- once TRBJ2-3 TRBV5-1 14 TGCGCCAGCAGTGGCGGGGCAGGGACAGATACGCAGTATTTT CASSGGAGTDTQYF
- few TRBJ1-3 TRBV6-1 15 TGTGCCAGCAGTGATTTTGGGCGCTCTGGAAACACCATATATTTT CASSDFGRSGNTIYF
- - TRBJ1-5 TRBV12-2 17 TGTGCAAGTCGCCCCAGTCCGGGGTCGGAGGGCAATCAGCCCCAGCATTTT CASRPSPGSEGNQPQHF
- - TRBJ1-1 TRBV7-9 14 TGTGCCAGCAGCTTAGGGACGTCGGGCACTGAAGCTTTCTTT CASSLGTSGTEAFF
- - TRBJ2-1 TRBV19 13 TGTGCCACAGGACAGCTTCAATACAATGAGCAGTTCTTC CATGQLQYNEQFF
TRBD1 - TRBJ2-1 TRBV19 13 TGTGCCAGTAGTCCGACAGGGGGGGATGAGCAGTTCTTC CASSPTGGDEQFF
TRBD1 - TRBJ1-1 TRBV11-1 16 TGTGCCAGCAGCTTAGGACGGGACAGGGGGAGCACTGAAGCTTTCTTT CASSLGRDRGSTEAFF
- - TRBJ2-1 TRBV5-1 16 TGCGCCAGCAGCTTGGGATCTACCGACAGCTACAATGAGCAGTTCTTC CASSLGSTDSYNEQFF
- - TRBJ1-1 TRBV6-5 14 TGTGCCAGCAGTTACGGATTTAAGGGCACTGAAGCTTTCTTT CASSYGFKGTEAFF
- - TRBJ1-1 TRBV2 13 TGTGCCAGCAGTGAACAGGGGAACACTGAAGCTTTCTTT CASSEQGNTEAFF
- - TRBJ1-5 TRBV28 12 TGTGCCAGCAGTTTGGACGGCTGGCCCCAGCATTTT CASSLDGWPQHF
TRBD2 - TRBJ2-1 TRBV9 17 TGTGCCAGCAGCGGACCCGGGACTAGCGGGGGAATTGATGAGCAGTTCTTC CASSGPGTSGGIDEQFF
- - TRBJ2-5 TRBV6-5 14 TGTGCCACCTGGCCGGGTCGGTACCAAGAGACCCAGTACTTC CATWPGRYQETQYF
- - TRBJ2-2 TRBV6-5 14 TGTGCCAGCTCAAGGCAAACGAACACCGGGGAGCTGTTTTTT CASSRQTNTGELFF
- - TRBJ2-7 TRBV19 13 TGTGCCAGTAGCCACTCGGCCTCCTACGAGCAGTACTTC CASSHSASYEQYF
TRBD1 few TRBJ1-6 TRBV19 13 TGTGCCAGTAGTCAAGACAGGGTGACACCCCTCCACTTT CASSQDRVTPLHF
TRBD1 - TRBJ2-7 TRBV13 14 TGTGCCAGCAGCCCGACAGGGAGCTCCTACGAGCAGTACTTC CASSPTGSSYEQYF
- - TRBJ1-1 TRBV5-4 14 TGTGCCAGCAGCTTGGATTTGGGAAACACTGAAGCTTTCTTT CASSLDLGNTEAFF
TRBD1 - TRBJ2-7 TRBV11-2 15 TGTGCCAGCAGCTTTCGGACAGGGCCCACCTACGAGCAGTACTTC CASSFRTGPTYEQYF